The 8 T cell receptor beta chains below all came from one sample that was sequenced in a study of Tregs in tolerant kidney transplant recipients. Profiling relied on immunoSEQ multiplex PCR, and the TCRdb table lists in-frame clones only, not all of them. The table has fewer than 80,000 clones, 98% seen once. The starting material was CD4+ T cells from blood, obtained before the transplant. The receptors derive from a human donor who received a combined kidney and bone marrow transplant.

This chain uses TRBV13 with TRBJ1-2; a possible D gene is TRBD1 (5 bases). This CDR3 is built from 15 residues. Germline lookup yields CDR1 PRHDT and CDR2 FYEKMQ (reference sequence). V was trimmed by 5 bases and J by 5 bases, leaving 18 bases between them. This chain's CDR3 is CASSPQGERVYGYTF. The DNA of the CDR3 is TGTGCCAGCAGCCCGCAGGGAGAGCGGGTTTATGGCTACACCTTC.

This chain links TRBV29-1 with TRBJ2-7, with TRBD2 as a possible D gene (5 bases). There are 14 residues in the CDR3. The V gene's germline CDR1 is SQVTM and CDR2 ANQGSEA. V dropped 4 bases and J dropped 4 bases, with 17 bases sitting between them. The CDR3, as DNA: TGCAGCGTTGTCCGTGTTACTAGTATTTACGAGCAGTACTTC. Protein: CSVVRVTSIYEQYF.

This chain's CDR3 is CASSLSGTNQPQHF. The DNA of the CDR3 is TGTGCCAGCAGCTTATCAGGCACAAATCAGCCCCAGCATTTT. The V and J genes are TRBV5-4 and TRBJ1-5; D not certain. The germline V gene has CDR1 SGHNT and CDR2 YYREEE (reference sequence). There are 14 residues in the CDR3. V was trimmed by 2 bases and J by 4 bases, leaving 10 bases between them.

J is TRBJ2-1 and V is TRBV7-2, with D possibly TRBD2 on 5 matching bases. V dropped 1 base and J dropped 4 bases, with 8 bases sitting between them. CDR1 and CDR2 from the germline V gene are SGHTA and FQGNSA. The CDR3 loop spans 14 amino acids. The CDR3 DNA sequence: TGTGCCAGCAGCTTAGAGCGAGGGTACAATGAGCAGTTCTTC. This sequence encodes CASSLERGYNEQFF.

The chain uses TRBV5-1 and TRBJ2-2; 7 nucleotides agree with TRBD1. The CDR3 is 15 residues long. V lost 4 bases and J lost 5; bases outside the gene matches: 8. CDR1 and CDR2 from the germline V gene are SGHRS and YFSETQ. The CDR3 DNA follows: TGCGCCAGCAGCGCAAGACAGGGTTGGACCGGGGAGCTGTTTTTT. It is translated as CASSARQGWTGELFF.

This chain connects TRBV18 to TRBJ2-7; 9 bases match TRBD2. CDR3 length: 14 amino acids. Losses at the gene ends were 3 bases for V and 3 bases for J; bases not matched to a gene: 3. Germline CDR1 reads KGHSH; CDR2 reads LQKENI. The DNA for the CDR3 is TGTGCCAGCTCACCTGGCGGGGGGGACTACGAGCAGTACTTC. It translates to CASSPGGGDYEQYF.

The CDR3 DNA follows: TGTGCCAGCAGCTCCGGGGGAAGCTCCTACAATGAGCAGTTCTTC. The encoded protein is CASSSGGSSYNEQFF. V gene TRBV7-3 combines with J gene TRBJ2-1, with D maybe TRBD2 (6 bases). Per germline, CDR1 SGHTA and CDR2 FQGTGA. The CDR3 sequence is 15 residues long. The V and J ends lost 4 bases and 0 bases respectively, with 10 bases between them.

This chain connects TRBV7-2 to TRBJ1-1; 7 nucleotides match TRBD1. Germline V gene sequence: CDR1 SGHTA, CDR2 FQGNSA. Losses at the gene ends were 4 bases for V and 1 base for J; bases not matched to a gene: 0. The CDR3 sequence is 13 residues long. The CDR3 is CASSWTGNTEAFF. The CDR3, as DNA: TGTGCCAGCAGCTGGACAGGGAACACTGAAGCTTTCTTT.